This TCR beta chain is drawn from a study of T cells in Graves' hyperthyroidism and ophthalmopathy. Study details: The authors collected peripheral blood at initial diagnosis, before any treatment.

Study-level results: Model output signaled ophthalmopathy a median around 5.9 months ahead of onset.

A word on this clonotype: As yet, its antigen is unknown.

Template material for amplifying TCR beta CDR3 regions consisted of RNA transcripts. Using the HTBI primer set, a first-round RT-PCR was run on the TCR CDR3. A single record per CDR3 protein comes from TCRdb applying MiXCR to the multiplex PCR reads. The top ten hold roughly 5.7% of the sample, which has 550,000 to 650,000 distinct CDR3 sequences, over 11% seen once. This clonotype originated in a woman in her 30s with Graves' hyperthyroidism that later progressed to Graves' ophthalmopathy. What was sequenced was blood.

The CDR3 DNA is TGTGCCAGCAGGCAGGGGGGTCAGGCCTACGAGCAGTACTTC. As protein: CASRQGGQAYEQYF. The chain couples TRBV7-2 to TRBJ2-7; perhaps TRBD1 as D (7 bases). CDR1 and CDR2 (germline): SGHTA, FQGNSA. The CDR3 is made up of 14 amino acids. The V end was cut by 6 bases, the J end by 2 bases, with 14 bases between.